The 7 T cell receptor beta chains in this list originate from one sample, sequenced in a study of blood T cell repertoires in COVID-19. Clones were read by immunoSEQ multiplex PCR, and TCRdb kept only the in-frame ones, dropping some. The sample consists of about 170,000 clones, approximately 74% of them appearing once. Source material: peripheral blood. All receptors come from an elderly woman with acute or convalescent COVID-19.

The rearrangement links TRBV24-1 to TRBJ2-1; possible D gene TRBD2, 7 bases. Germline lookup yields CDR1 KGHDR and CDR2 SFDVKD. V gave up 3 bases and J gave up 9 bases, with 20 bases separating them. The CDR3 sequence is 16 residues long. CDR3 nucleotide sequence: TGTGCCACCAGTGATATGGAAGGGGGAGGGCCGGGTGAGCAGTTCTTC. As protein: CATSDMEGGGPGEQFF.

V usage is TRBV10-3 and J usage is TRBJ2-3, with TRBD2 identical over 7 bases. The junction had 16 bases not matched to a gene; V was cut back by 10 bases and J by 3 bases. Looked up from germline, CDR1 is ENHRY and CDR2 is SYGVKD. This CDR3 has 16 amino acids. DNA of the CDR3: TGTGCCACTAAAGGGAAAGCGGGAATTTGGACAGATACGCAGTATTTT. The encoded protein is CATKGKAGIWTDTQYF.

This chain connects TRBV24-1 to TRBJ1-5, with D tentatively TRBD1 (6 bases). Germline values: CDR1 KGHDR, CDR2 SFDVKD. The CDR3 loop spans 14 amino acids. V was pared by 3 bases and J by 6 bases, with 11 bases between. The CDR3 loop reads CATSDVDSIQPQHF. The CDR3 nucleotides read TGTGCCACCAGTGATGTGGACAGTATTCAGCCCCAGCATTTT.

The rearrangement uses TRBV5-1 and TRBJ2-3; 7 nucleotides match TRBD1. CDR1 is SGHRS, CDR2 YFSETQ, per germline. After removal of 0 bases from V and 4 bases from J, the junction contained 5 bases not matched to a gene. The CDR3 runs 15 residues. CDR3 residues: CASSLAGQGADTQYF. CDR3 sequence (DNA): TGCGCCAGCAGCTTGGCCGGTCAGGGGGCAGATACGCAGTATTTT.

The chain employs TRBV4-1 and TRBJ2-5; D might be TRBD1 (5 bases). This CDR3 region has 16 residues. Trimming removed 4 bases from V and 4 bases from J, with 19 bases in between. CDR1 and CDR2 from the germline V gene are MGHRA and YSYEKL. The DNA for the CDR3 is TGCGCCAGCAGCCCCCCGGACCAGGGCACGGGAGAGACCCAGTACTTC. It specifies CASSPPDQGTGETQYF.

The chain employs TRBV11-1 and TRBJ2-2; D gene unclear. The V end lost 2 bases, the J end lost 1 base, and 11 bases lay between the germline ends. This CDR3 has 16 residues. Looked up from germline, CDR1 is SGHAT and CDR2 is FQDESV (reference sequence). The CDR3 is CASSLFTAMNTGELFF. The CDR3 DNA reads as TGTGCCAGCAGCTTATTTACAGCCATGAACACCGGGGAGCTGTTTTTT.

V usage is TRBV29-1 and J usage is TRBJ1-4; 7 bases align to TRBD1. Germline CDR1 SQVTM, CDR2 ANQGSEA. V shed 7 bases and J 0 bases; nucleotides not matched to a gene: 5. This CDR3 has 14 amino acids. The CDR3 here is CSARTGATNEKLFF. The DNA of the CDR3 is TGCAGCGCCCGGACAGGAGCAACTAATGAAAAACTGTTTTTT.